This TCR beta chain was profiled in a study of blood T cell repertoires in COVID-19. The wider study: Sites in the United States, Italy and Spain provided acute and convalescent COVID-19 samples. T cells, B-cell-depleted T cells, or PBMCs provided the cDNA or gDNA that served as material.

In the study's own analysis: Reference gene primer amplification gave estimated nucleated cell counts. Profiled with immunoSEQ multiplex PCR; TCRdb holds only in-frame clones, not every one. Clonal size and the V and J genes are those of that table, whereas D and trimming came from the DNA. The sample lists 150,000 or so clones, 84% seen once, with 44% in the top ten. From germline, CDR1 is MNHEY and CDR2 SVGEGT. Trimming took off 2 bases at V and 2 bases at J, with 12 bases between the two ends. The CDR3 covers 15 residues. The source is a human donor in a cohort sampled during active COVID-19. The V call is TRBV6-2 or TRBV6-3, the J call TRBJ1-2; D gene unclear. The sample comprised peripheral blood. CDR3 loop: CASSYGHEINYGYTF. The DNA for the CDR3 is TGTGCCAGCAGTTACGGGCACGAAATCAACTATGGCTACACCTTC.